Listed here are 27 T cell receptor beta chains from one sample, sequenced in a study of blood T cell repertoires in COVID-19. Sequenced by immunoSEQ multiplex PCR; TCRdb stores in-frame clones only, minus some. The table records under 300,000 clones, 70% to 90% of them present only once. What was sequenced was peripheral blood. These receptors originate from a woman aged 40 to 50 who had recovered from COVID-19.

The chain employs TRBV9 and TRBJ2-7; 9 bases fit TRBD1. The V gene end was trimmed by 3 bases and the J gene end by 4 bases; junction bases not matched to a gene: 5. The CDR3 consists of 14 residues. Germline V gives CDR1 SGDLS, CDR2 YYNGEE. The CDR3 DNA reads as TGTGCCAGCAGCGGGCGACAGGGGGGATACGAGCAGTACTTC. This gives the protein CASSGRQGGYEQYF.

This rearrangement joins TRBV6-5 to TRBJ1-1; 8 bases line up with TRBD1. The CDR3 runs 14 residues. Germline assignment: CDR1 MNHEY and CDR2 SVGAGI. J gave up 4 bases and V 6 bases, and 7 bases lay outside the gene matches. CDR3 protein: CASRGGQDSTEAFF. The DNA of the CDR3 is TGTGCCAGCAGGGGGGGACAGGATTCCACTGAAGCTTTCTTT.

J is TRBJ2-5 and V is TRBV5-4, with TRBD1 matching over 11 bases. Trimming removed 0 bases from V and 10 bases from J; junction bases left unmatched: 8. Germline loops: CDR1 SGHNT, CDR2 YYREEE (reference sequence). The CDR3 runs to 15 residues. DNA for the CDR3: TGTGCCAGCAGCTTGGCCGTGGGACAGGGGGTGGGCCAGTACTTC. This sequence encodes CASSLAVGQGVGQYF. The variable domain in full, with the rest retrieved from reference TRBV5-4 and TRBJ2-5, is ETGVTQSPTHLIKTRGQQVTLRCSSQSGHNTVSWYQQALGQGPQFIFQYYREEENGRGNFPPRFSGLQFPNYSSELNVNALELDDSALYLCASSLAVGQGVGQYFGPGTRLLVL.

The V and J genes are TRBV15 and TRBJ1-6, with TRBD1 matching 8 bases. CDR1 is LNHNV, CDR2 YYDKDF, per germline (reference sequence). J was trimmed by 8 bases and V by 1 base; bases with no gene match: 16. This CDR3 comprises 19 residues. The CDR3 loop is CATSRAPNVWTGLDSPLHF. The DNA for the CDR3 is TGTGCCACCAGCAGAGCCCCTAATGTCTGGACAGGGTTGGATTCACCCCTCCACTTT.

This chain uses TRBV7-2 with TRBJ2-7; TRBD2 agrees at 8 bases. This CDR3 region has 14 residues. V was pared by 7 bases and J by 2 bases, with 7 bases of the junction left unmatched. The V gene's germline CDR1 is SGHTA and CDR2 FQGNSA. The CDR3 DNA reads TGTGCCAGCACGCGGAGCGGGGGCGCCTACGAGCAGTACTTC. Protein sequence: CASTRSGGAYEQYF. Together with reference TRBV7-2 and TRBJ2-7, the CDR3 gives the full variable domain: GAGVSQSPSNKVTEKGKDVELRCDPISGHTALYWYRQSLGQGLEFLIYFQGNSAPDKSGLPSDRFSAERTGGSVSTLTIQRTQQEDSAVYLCASTRSGGAYEQYFGPGTRLTVT.

The chain recombines TRBV14 with TRBJ2-1, with D tentatively TRBD2 (6 bases). The CDR3 loop spans 13 amino acids. V was shortened by 0 bases and J by 12 bases, with 12 bases between the two germline ends. Germline CDR1 reads SGHDN; CDR2 reads FVKESK. The CDR3 bases are TGTGCCAGCAGCCAAGATTTGGGGGGACCGCAGTTCTTC. Translating it yields CASSQDLGGPQFF.

This chain joins TRBV9 and TRBJ2-3; 9 bases map to TRBD2. Germline assignment: CDR1 SGDLS and CDR2 YYNGEE. V trimming: 1 base; J trimming: 0 bases; junction bases outside the gene matches: 0. The CDR3 has 15 amino acids. CDR3 region: CASSVTSGSTDTQYF. For the CDR3, the DNA is TGTGCCAGCAGCGTAACTAGCGGGAGCACAGATACGCAGTATTTT.

Comments on this clone: The junction departs from germline at one end; a sequencing error may be responsible. The rearrangement joins TRBV7-9 to TRBJ2-3, with D uncertain. Germline assignment: CDR1 SEHNR and CDR2 FQNEAQ (reference sequence). The CDR3 covers 9 residues. CDR3 residues: CASSPRGIF. Written as DNA, the CDR3 is TGTGCCAGCAGCCCCCGCGGAATTTTT.

The count of this clone is one. The CDR3, as DNA: TGTGCCAGCAGTTCTCTCAAGACTAGCGGGAGTAACGAGCAGTACTTC. Protein product: CASSSLKTSGSNEQYF. The rearrangement uses TRBV6-2 or TRBV6-3 and TRBJ2-7; 12 bases fit TRBD2. The germline V gene has CDR1 MNHEY and CDR2 SVGEGT. The J segment lost 5 bases and the V segment lost 4 bases, leaving 9 bases of the junction unmatched. The CDR3 covers 16 residues.

The chain joins TRBV18 to TRBJ2-7, with a tentative D call TRBD1 (6 bases). There are 12 residues in the CDR3. Between the trimmed V and J ends, which lost 6 bases and 5 bases, there was a span of 11 bases. Germline V gene lookup returns CDR1 KGHSH and CDR2 LQKENI. CDR3 sequence: CASSTGFNEQYF. The CDR3 nucleotides read TGTGCCAGCTCCACAGGGTTCAACGAGCAGTACTTC.

The J gene is TRBJ2-2, the V gene TRBV6-1, with TRBD2 matching over 11 bases. The CDR3 is 16 amino acids. Trimming took 4 bases from V and 5 from J; bases not matched to a gene: 6. Germline V gene sequence: CDR1 MNHNS, CDR2 SASEGT. CDR3 protein: CASSVLAGEGTGELFF. In DNA form, the CDR3 reads TGTGCCAGCAGTGTACTAGCGGGAGAAGGGACCGGGGAGCTGTTTTTT.

The V gene is TRBV4-1, the J gene TRBJ2-1, with 9 bases identical to TRBD2. V shed 2 bases and J 8 bases; nucleotides not matched to a gene: 10. The CDR3 is made up of 16 amino acids. Germline CDR1 is MGHRA and CDR2 is YSYEKL. CDR3 amino acids: CASSQRGGGAPHEQFF. CDR3 bases: TGCGCCAGCAGCCAACGGGGCGGGGGGGCCCCCCATGAGCAGTTCTTC.

V gene TRBV4-2 combines with J gene TRBJ2-3, with TRBD2 matching over 11 bases. This CDR3 is 16 amino acids long. The junction had 6 bases not matched to a gene; V was cut back by 4 bases and J by 3 bases. Germline loops: CDR1 LGHNA, CDR2 YNFKEQ. The CDR3 nucleotides are TGTGCCAGCAGCCCCCCGGGACTAGCGGCGACAGATACGCAGTATTTT. Residues: CASSPPGLAATDTQYF.

The V gene is TRBV10-3, the J gene TRBJ2-5; perhaps TRBD2 as D (6 bases). The length of the CDR3 is 14 residues. Germline assignment: CDR1 ENHRY and CDR2 SYGVKD. Trimming cost V 6 bases and J 5 bases, with 16 bases left between them. The CDR3, as DNA: TGTGCCATCAGCCCGGCTTTGCGGGGTGAGACCCAGTACTTC. Translated: CAISPALRGETQYF.

The DNA for the CDR3 is TGTGCCAGCAGCTCCCGCCCAGGGGGGTTCTATACCTATGGCTACACCTTC. This translates into CASSSRPGGFYTYGYTF. The V call is TRBV7-2, the J call TRBJ1-2; 7 bases agree with TRBD1. Germline CDR1 and CDR2: SGHTA and FQGNSA. The V segment lost 4 bases and the J segment 4 bases; nucleotides outside the gene matches: 15. This CDR3 is 17 amino acids long.

The V and J genes are TRBV9 and TRBJ2-1, with TRBD1 as a possible D gene (5 bases). The CDR3 covers 13 residues. Trimming pared 5 bases from V and 5 bases from J, leaving 11 bases between. The germline V gene encodes CDR1 SGDLS and CDR2 YYNGEE. The DNA of the CDR3 is TGTGCCAGCAGTGACAGTATCCACAATGAGCAGTTCTTC. Amino acid sequence: CASSDSIHNEQFF.

The J gene is TRBJ2-5, the V gene TRBV11-3; D remains unclear. The V end was cut by 2 bases, the J end by 3 bases, with 7 bases between. CDR3 length: 13 residues. Germline V gives CDR1 SGHNT, CDR2 YENEEA. This CDR3 is CASSLHREETQYF. Written as DNA, the CDR3 is TGTGCCAGCAGCTTACACAGAGAAGAGACCCAGTACTTC.

The V call is TRBV11-3, the J call TRBJ2-1, with 8 bases matching TRBD2. V lost 3 bases, J lost 10 bases, and 14 bases stayed unmatched. The CDR3 covers 16 residues. The germline gives CDR1 SGHNT, CDR2 YENEEA. The CDR3 sequence is CASSFSLAGGLMEQFF. In DNA form, the CDR3 reads TGTGCCAGCAGCTTCTCTCTGGCGGGGGGCCTAATGGAGCAGTTCTTC.

The V gene is TRBV25-1, the J gene TRBJ1-2; TRBD1 matches 8 bases. Germline V gives CDR1 MGHDK, CDR2 SYGVNS. The CDR3 consists of 15 residues. J was trimmed by 8 bases and V by 6 bases; bases with no gene match: 14. CDR3 in DNA: TGTGCCAGCAGGGGACAGGCCCCAGGTGCTGGCGGCTACACCTTC. It yields the protein CASRGQAPGAGGYTF.

This sequence joins TRBV12-3 or TRBV12-4 and TRBJ2-7, with D maybe TRBD2 (6 bases). V was clipped by 3 bases and J by 3 bases, with 9 bases between them. This CDR3 comprises 13 residues. CDR3 sequence (DNA): TGTGCCAGCAGTTTTGGGACTTTCTACGAGCAGTACTTC. Its protein product is CASSFGTFYEQYF.

This rearrangement joins TRBV4-1 to TRBJ2-2; TRBD1 matches at 10 bases. The CDR3 is 17 residues long. J was trimmed by 4 bases and V by 0 bases; bases with no gene match: 5. The germline V gene has CDR1 MGHRA and CDR2 YSYEKL. CDR3 DNA: TGCGCCAGCAGCCAAGATAGGGACAGGGGACTCACCGGGGAGCTGTTTTTT. Protein product: CASSQDRDRGLTGELFF.

The chain has TRBV27 and TRBJ2-5; 7 bases map to TRBD2. Losses at the gene ends were 6 bases for V and 7 bases for J; bases not matched to a gene: 17. CDR3 length: 16 residues. The V gene's germline CDR1 is MNHEY and CDR2 SMNVEV (reference sequence). The CDR3 sequence: CASRPEAGGGLWTQYF. The CDR3 region has the DNA TGTGCCAGCAGACCAGAAGCGGGCGGGGGATTGTGGACCCAGTACTTC.

The chain recombines TRBV3-1 (or the pseudogene TRBV3-2) with TRBJ2-3; 13 bases agree with TRBD2. V shed 4 bases and J 6 bases; nucleotides not matched to a gene: 10. The V gene's germline CDR1 is LGHDT and CDR2 YNNKEL (reference sequence). The length of the CDR3 is 17 residues. Written as DNA, the CDR3 is TGTGCCAGCAGCCCATTATCCGTGACTAGCGGGGGGGATACGCAGTATTTT. The encoded protein is CASSPLSVTSGGDTQYF.

The rearrangement links TRBV29-1 to TRBJ2-3, with D tentatively TRBD1 (5 bases). CDR1 is SQVTM and CDR2 is ANQGSEA in the germline V gene. V dropped 3 bases and J dropped 1 base, with 8 bases sitting between them. The CDR3 length is 13 residues. The CDR3 is CSVDIRGTDTQYF. As DNA, the CDR3 is TGCAGCGTTGACATCAGGGGCACAGATACGCAGTATTTT.

The chain links TRBV18 to TRBJ1-2, with TRBD1 matching over 8 bases. Per the germline V gene, CDR1 is KGHSH and CDR2 is LQKENI. V dropped 0 bases and J dropped 3; count of bases not matched to a gene: 9. This CDR3 comprises 17 residues. CDR3 sequence reads: CASSPPRGQGWDYGYTF. The DNA for the CDR3 is TGTGCCAGCTCACCACCGAGAGGACAGGGCTGGGACTATGGCTACACCTTC.

This sequence joins TRBV19 and TRBJ2-5; 9 nucleotides align to TRBD2. This CDR3 contains 15 residues. Trimming removed 2 bases from V and 5 bases from J; junction bases left unmatched: 6. CDR1 LNHDA and CDR2 SQIVND come from the germline V gene (reference sequence). CDR3: CASSISGGPIETQYF. Here the CDR3 DNA reads TGTGCCAGTAGTATAAGCGGGGGGCCCATCGAGACCCAGTACTTC.

V is TRBV7-6 and J is TRBJ2-2, with 12 nucleotides matching TRBD2. V lost 1 base, J lost 5 bases, and 5 bases stayed unmatched. Germline CDR1 is SGHVS and CDR2 is FNYEAQ. The CDR3 has 17 residues. The DNA of the CDR3 is TGTGCCAGCAGCTTAGGGCTAGCGGGAGGGCCGACCGGGGAGCTGTTTTTT. Translating it yields CASSLGLAGGPTGELFF.